A single sample gave rise to the 25 T cell receptor beta chains below, sequenced in a study of cytomegalovirus exposure and HLA in healthy donors. 13 Jbeta primers and 60 Vbeta primers were used for the PCR. The data were produced by immunoSEQ multiplex PCR, yet TCRdb's version contains in-frame clones alone and is incomplete. The sample comprises fewer than 75,000 clones, over 70% of which are singletons, and roughly 12% rests with the top ten. Material: PBMCs. Receptor source: a man between 65 and 85 years old in good health and CMV-seronegative.

The rearrangement joins TRBV5-1 to TRBJ1-1, with a possible D match to TRBD1 (6 bases). The CDR3 runs 15 residues. The V and J ends lost 2 bases and 1 base respectively, with 12 bases between them. Germline CDR1 is SGHRS and CDR2 is YFSETQ. The CDR3 sequence is CASSLSRGTNTEAFF. In DNA form, the CDR3 reads TGCGCCAGCAGCTTAAGCAGGGGAACGAACACTGAAGCTTTCTTT.

V usage is TRBV19 and J usage is TRBJ2-7; D is perhaps TRBD2 (5 bases). V was shortened by 6 bases and J by 1 base, with 13 bases between the two germline ends. The V gene's germline CDR1 is LNHDA and CDR2 SQIVND (reference sequence). The CDR3 loop spans 14 amino acids. The CDR3 loop is CASSRESVSYEQYF. The CDR3 bases are TGTGCCAGTAGCCGGGAATCCGTTTCCTACGAGCAGTACTTC.

The rearrangement uses TRBV21-1 and TRBJ1-2; the table assigns TRBD1, which was not confirmed against the DNA. TRBV21-1 is termed a pseudogene. The CDR3 totals 12 residues. As DNA, the CDR3 is TGTGCCAGCCTGAAGGGGGCGAGGGGCTACACCTTC. Its translation is CASLKGARGYTF.

This clone counts as medium-sized. V usage is TRBV19 and J usage is TRBJ1-2; the D is unclear. Germline V gene sequence: CDR1 LNHDA, CDR2 SQIVND (reference sequence). Between the trimmed V and J ends, which lost 6 bases and 5 bases, there was a span of 4 bases. This CDR3 is built from 10 residues. CDR3 nucleotide sequence: TGTGCCAGTAGACAATATGGCTACACCTTC. Its protein product is CASRQYGYTF.

V usage is TRBV14 and J usage is TRBJ2-5; D might be TRBD1 (6 bases). Per germline, CDR1 SGHDN and CDR2 FVKESK. Trimming pared 4 bases from V and 4 bases from J, leaving 16 bases between. The CDR3 has 15 residues. The DNA of the CDR3 is TGTGCCAGCAGCCCTGGGTGGGGGCGGCGAGAGACCCAGTACTTC. Residues: CASSPGWGRRETQYF. The entire variable domain, with the rest obtained from reference TRBV14 and TRBJ2-5, is as follows: EAGVTQFPSHSVIEKGQTVTLRCDPISGHDNLYWYRRVMGKEIKFLLHFVKESKQDESGMPNNRFLAERTGGTYSTLKVQPAELEDSGVYFCASSPGWGRRETQYFGPGTRLLVL.

This clone occurred once. This chain connects TRBV19 to TRBJ1-5; 7 nucleotides agree with TRBD1. Per the germline V gene, CDR1 is LNHDA and CDR2 is SQIVND (reference sequence). V lost 3 bases and J lost 6; bases outside the gene matches: 8. This CDR3 is 15 amino acids long. Here the CDR3 reads CASSIETGNGQPQHF. For the CDR3, the DNA is TGTGCCAGTAGTATTGAGACAGGGAATGGTCAGCCCCAGCATTTT.

This clone was detected once. The chain combines TRBV11-2 with TRBJ1-2; no reliable D call. The CDR3 runs 13 residues. Germline CDR1 SGHAT, CDR2 FQNNGV. V was pared by 5 bases and J by 4 bases, with 11 bases between. The CDR3 region is CASSPGGFYGYTF. The DNA for the CDR3 is TGTGCCAGCAGCCCTGGAGGCTTCTATGGCTACACCTTC.

The V and J genes are TRBV7-9 and TRBJ1-6; D gene uncertain. Germline V gene lookup returns CDR1 SEHNR and CDR2 FQNEAQ (reference sequence). The CDR3 is 14 residues long. Trimming took off 6 bases at V and 9 bases at J, with 15 bases between the two ends. CDR3 nucleotides: TGTGCCAGCAGTCATGAGGTCCCCCTTTCACCCCTCCACTTT. Its protein product is CASSHEVPLSPLHF.

Here the CDR3 DNA reads TGCGCCAGCAGCTTTGTGAAGTCAGGGGTTACGGACACTGAAGCTTTCTTT. This gives the protein CASSFVKSGVTDTEAFF. The chain employs TRBV5-1 and TRBJ1-1; D possibly corresponds to TRBD1 (6 bases). The CDR3 totals 17 residues. Germline CDR1 is SGHRS and CDR2 is YFSETQ. V was trimmed by 2 bases and J by 3 bases, leaving 20 bases between them.

The J gene is TRBJ2-7, the V gene TRBV5-1; 12 bases line up with TRBD2. This CDR3 spans 15 amino acids. J was trimmed by 5 bases and V by 2 bases; bases with no gene match: 5. Per germline, CDR1 SGHRS and CDR2 YFSETQ. CDR3 nucleotide sequence: TGCGCCAGCAGCTTCGGACTAGCGGGGAAAAACGAGCAGTACTTC. The encoded protein is CASSFGLAGKNEQYF. The full variable domain, rest sourced from reference TRBV5-1 and TRBJ2-7, is KAGVTQTPRYLIKTRGQQVTLSCSPISGHRSVSWYQQTPGQGLQFLFEYFSETQRNKGNFPGRFSGRQFSNSRSEMNVSTLELGDSALYLCASSFGLAGKNEQYFGPGTRLTVT.

The chain combines TRBV7-2 with TRBJ2-3; D not certain. Trimming shortened V by 5 bases and J by 4 bases, and 13 bases separated the two germline ends. Per germline, CDR1 SGHTA and CDR2 FQGNSA. CDR3 length: 14 amino acids. CDR3 sequence reads: CASSRIGSPDTQYF. In DNA, the CDR3 is TGTGCCAGCAGCCGGATCGGGTCTCCAGATACGCAGTATTTT. Full variable domain (missing parts from reference TRBV7-2 and TRBJ2-3): GAGVSQSPSNKVTEKGKDVELRCDPISGHTALYWYRQSLGQGLEFLIYFQGNSAPDKSGLPSDRFSAERTGGSVSTLTIQRTQQEDSAVYLCASSRIGSPDTQYFGPGTRLTVL.

This clone was seen a single time. The gene calls are TRBV6-5 and TRBJ2-3; TRBD1 agrees at 8 bases. The CDR3 runs 14 residues. Unmatched junction bases numbered 8, after V lost 10 bases and J lost 2 bases. Germline assignment: CDR1 MNHEY and CDR2 SVGAGI. The CDR3 DNA sequence: TGTGCCACGGGACAGGACAGGTCCACAGATACGCAGTATTTT. This gives the protein CATGQDRSTDTQYF.

DNA for the CDR3: TGTGCCAGCAGTTTACCGGACAGCCCTCGGAAAAAACTGTTTTTT. Protein: CASSLPDSPRKKLFF. The rearrangement uses TRBV28 and TRBJ1-4; D perhaps matches TRBD1 (6 bases). The germline V gene encodes CDR1 MDHEN and CDR2 SYDVKM. V was clipped by 2 bases and J by 9 bases, with 16 bases between them. This CDR3 contains 15 residues.

The genes are TRBV6-1 and TRBJ1-1; tentative D call: TRBD1 (6 bases). The CDR3 is 14 residues long. CDR1 and CDR2 from the germline V gene are MNHNS and SASEGT. V dropped 6 bases and J dropped 8 bases, with 19 bases sitting between them. The chain's CDR3 is CASRETGLATEAFF. The CDR3 DNA is TGTGCCAGCAGGGAAACAGGGTTGGCGACCGAAGCTTTCTTT.

This chain links TRBV15 with TRBJ2-4; 12 bases are a match to TRBD2. The CDR3 totals 18 residues. Germline values: CDR1 LNHNV, CDR2 YYDKDF (reference sequence). Trimming cost V 4 bases and J 0 bases; bases outside gene matches: 7. CDR3 region: CATSTALAGGLAKNIQYF. As DNA, the CDR3 is TGTGCCACCAGCACAGCACTAGCGGGGGGACTAGCCAAAAACATTCAGTACTTC.

The V and J genes are TRBV11-3 and TRBJ2-1; unclear D gene. Trimming removed 2 bases at V and 7 bases at J, with 6 bases between. CDR3 length equals 12 residues. CDR1 is SGHNT and CDR2 is YENEEA in the germline V gene. The CDR3 sequence is CASSLNQNEQFF. CDR3 DNA: TGTGCCAGCAGCTTAAATCAAAATGAGCAGTTCTTC.

The chain is built from TRBV13 and TRBJ2-3; 13 bases map to TRBD2. Germline V CDR1 and CDR2: PRHDT, FYEKMQ (reference sequence). CDR3 length equals 16 residues. V gave up 4 bases and J gave up 7 bases; unmatched junction bases: 8. The CDR3 loop reads CASSSVGTSGAYTQYF. Written as DNA, the CDR3 is TGTGCCAGCAGCTCGGTGGGGACTAGCGGGGCGTATACGCAGTATTTT.

The V and J genes are TRBV7-2 and TRBJ1-5, with D unresolved. CDR1 is SGHTA, CDR2 FQGNSA, per germline. V was cut by 0 bases and J by 12 bases, with 12 bases left in between. The CDR3 is 13 amino acids. CDR3 in amino acids: CASSLAQREIQHF. The CDR3 DNA follows: TGTGCCAGCAGCTTAGCGCAAAGGGAGATCCAGCATTTT.

This chain connects TRBV11-3 to TRBJ2-1; D may be TRBD2 (5 bases). With 1 base removed from V and 3 bases from J, the gap between germline ends came to 13 bases. Looked up from germline, CDR1 is SGHNT and CDR2 is YENEEA. This CDR3 region has 16 residues. The CDR3: CASSLGEAESYNEQFF. In nucleotides, the CDR3 is TGTGCCAGCAGCTTAGGGGAAGCGGAGAGCTACAATGAGCAGTTCTTC.

This clone has only one observation. The rearrangement uses TRBV7-2 and TRBJ1-1; D uncertain. This CDR3 spans 14 amino acids. The V end was cut by 1 base, the J end by 10 bases, with 16 bases between. The germline V gene encodes CDR1 SGHTA and CDR2 FQGNSA. Here the CDR3 DNA reads TGTGCCAGCAGCTTAGAAGGCGGAGGGATCCCAGCTTTCTTT. It specifies CASSLEGGGIPAFF. Looking up the rest from reference TRBV7-2 and TRBJ1-1 gives the full variable domain: GAGVSQSPSNKVTEKGKDVELRCDPISGHTALYWYRQSLGQGLEFLIYFQGNSAPDKSGLPSDRFSAERTGGSVSTLTIQRTQQEDSAVYLCASSLEGGGIPAFFGQGTRLTVV.

This clone was counted once. The V gene is TRBV5-3, the J gene TRBJ1-1; 7 bases line up with TRBD1. TRBV5-3 is an ORF, with its function uncertain. The CDR3 sequence is 14 residues long. V gave up 7 bases and J gave up 1 base; unmatched junction bases: 7. The CDR3 DNA reads as TGTGCCAGAGGCAGACAGGGACCGAACACTGAAGCTTTCTTT. As protein: CARGRQGPNTEAFF.

The chain carries TRBV27 and TRBJ1-5, with 9 nucleotides matching TRBD1. Germline CDR1 is MNHEY and CDR2 is SMNVEV (reference sequence). The trim removed 3 bases at V and 3 bases at J, leaving 3 bases unmatched. The CDR3 covers 15 residues. CDR3 sequence: CASSLGQGYNQPQHF. For the CDR3, the DNA is TGTGCCAGCAGTTTGGGACAGGGCTACAATCAGCCCCAGCATTTT.

The chain has TRBV7-2 and TRBJ1-6; 7 bases are shared with TRBD1. Per the germline V gene, CDR1 is SGHTA and CDR2 is FQGNSA. The length of the CDR3 is 15 residues. V was pared by 0 bases and J by 9 bases, with 5 bases of the junction left unmatched. CDR3 protein: CASSLARGTFSPLHF. In nucleotides, the CDR3 is TGTGCCAGCAGCTTAGCCAGGGGGACTTTTTCACCCCTCCACTTT.

This clone was observed a single time. The chain has TRBV30 and TRBJ2-3, with 7 bases that match TRBD1. The germline V gene encodes CDR1 GTSNPN and CDR2 SVGIG (reference sequence). The V segment lost 3 bases and the J segment 6 bases; nucleotides outside the gene matches: 9. The CDR3 has 14 amino acids. CDR3 DNA: TGTGCCTGGAGGACGACAGGGTCGCGGGATACGCAGTATTTT. It yields the protein CAWRTTGSRDTQYF. Looking up the rest from reference TRBV30 and TRBJ2-3 gives the full variable domain: SQTIHQWPATLVQPVGSPLSLECTVEGTSNPNLYWYRQAAGRGLQLLFYSVGIGQISSEVPQNLSASRPQDRQFILSSKKLLLSDSGFYLCAWRTTGSRDTQYFGPGTRLTVL.

The J gene is TRBJ2-1, the V gene TRBV19; maybe TRBD1 (6 bases). Germline lookup yields CDR1 LNHDA and CDR2 SQIVND (reference sequence). The ends were cut back, 7 bases at V and 3 bases at J, with 10 bases in the middle. The CDR3 covers 13 residues. The CDR3 region is CASTPQGYNEQFF. In DNA, the CDR3 is TGTGCCAGTACCCCACAGGGCTACAATGAGCAGTTCTTC.